One sample yielded the 7 T cell receptor beta chains listed below, sequenced in a study of cytomegalovirus exposure and HLA in healthy donors. Some clones are missing from TCRdb's copy, which holds only in-frame ones; the method was immunoSEQ multiplex PCR. Seen here are approximately 58,000 clones, roughly 94% observed once, and the top ten hold around 5.5%. The sequenced material came from PBMCs. These receptors originate from a young woman in good health and CMV-seropositive.

This chain connects TRBV18 to TRBJ1-3; D is uncertain. The CDR3 runs 15 residues. Trimming left V 6 bases short and J 1 base short, with 13 bases between. The germline V gene encodes CDR1 KGHSH and CDR2 LQKENI. CDR3: CASSRGLLSGNTIYF. The CDR3 region has the DNA TGTGCCAGCTCTCGTGGACTGTTGTCTGGAAACACCATATATTTT.

This chain uses TRBV20-1 with TRBJ2-5; D is uncertain. CDR1 and CDR2 from the germline V gene are DFQATT and SNEGSKA (reference sequence). The CDR3 is 11 amino acids. The ends were cut back, 7 bases at V and 5 bases at J, with 11 bases in the middle. This chain's CDR3 is CSVTRRETQYF. The CDR3, as DNA: TGCAGTGTTACCCGCAGGGAGACCCAGTACTTC.

The sample holds a few counts of this clone. The CDR3 reads CASSLSGGEETQYF. The CDR3 DNA reads TGTGCCAGCAGCTTAAGCGGGGGGGAAGAGACCCAGTACTTC. This chain connects TRBV11-2 to TRBJ2-5; 10 bases line up with TRBD2. Germline lookup yields CDR1 SGHAT and CDR2 FQNNGV. The CDR3 consists of 14 residues. V gave up 2 bases and J gave up 3 bases; unmatched junction bases: 0.

The chain uses TRBV27 and TRBJ2-1, with D maybe TRBD2 (5 bases). Germline CDR1 MNHEY, CDR2 SMNVEV (reference sequence). The germline V and J ends were trimmed by 5 bases and 3 bases, with 20 bases remaining between them. The CDR3 runs to 17 residues. CDR3 region: CASSPLLTSPNYNEQFF. CDR3 DNA: TGTGCCAGCAGTCCCCTCCTAACTAGTCCCAACTACAATGAGCAGTTCTTC.

The J gene is TRBJ2-1, the V gene TRBV27; 9 bases agree with TRBD1. Germline-derived CDR1 and CDR2 are MNHEY and SMNVEV (reference sequence). The CDR3 is 14 amino acids. V shed 7 bases, J shed 8 bases, and the junction held 9 bases outside the gene matches. Here the CDR3 reads CASNSRDRDHEQFF. The CDR3 DNA follows: TGTGCCAGCAATTCAAGGGACAGGGACCATGAGCAGTTCTTC.

The J gene is TRBJ2-1, the V gene TRBV6-4, with TRBD2 as a possible D gene (6 bases). The germline V gene encodes CDR1 MRHNA and CDR2 SNTAGT. The length of the CDR3 is 16 residues. Trimming removed 0 bases from V and 0 bases from J, with 9 bases in between. The CDR3 region has the DNA TGTGCCAGCAGTGACTCGGGGGGTAGCTCCTACAATGAGCAGTTCTTC. It encodes CASSDSGGSSYNEQFF.

The chain carries TRBV2 and TRBJ2-3; D not certain. CDR3 size: 13 residues. CDR1 is SNHLY and CDR2 is FYNNEI in the germline V gene. With 3 bases removed from V and 2 bases from J, the gap between germline ends came to 6 bases. CDR3: CASSEGLTDTQYF. The CDR3 bases are TGTGCCAGCAGTGAGGGCCTCACAGATACGCAGTATTTT.